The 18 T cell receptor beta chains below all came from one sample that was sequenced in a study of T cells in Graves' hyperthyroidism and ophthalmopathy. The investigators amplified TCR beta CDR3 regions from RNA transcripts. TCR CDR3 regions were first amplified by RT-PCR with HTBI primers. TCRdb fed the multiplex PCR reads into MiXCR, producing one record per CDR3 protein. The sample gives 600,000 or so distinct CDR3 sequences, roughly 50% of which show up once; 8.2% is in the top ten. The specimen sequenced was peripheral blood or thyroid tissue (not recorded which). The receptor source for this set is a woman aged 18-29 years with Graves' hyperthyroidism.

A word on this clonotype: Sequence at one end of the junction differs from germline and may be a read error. CDR3 in amino acids: CSAREGRQMNTEAF. The DNA of the CDR3 is TGCAGTGCTAGAGAAGGTCGCCAGATGAACACTGAAGCTTTC. The rearrangement uses TRBV20-1 and TRBJ2-6; D is ambiguous. The CDR3 loop spans 14 amino acids. CDR1 DFQATT and CDR2 SNEGSKA come from the germline V gene (reference sequence).

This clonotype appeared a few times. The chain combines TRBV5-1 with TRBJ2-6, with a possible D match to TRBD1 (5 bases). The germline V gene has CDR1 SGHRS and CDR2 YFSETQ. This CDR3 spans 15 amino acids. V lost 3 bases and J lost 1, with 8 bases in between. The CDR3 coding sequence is TGCGCCAGCAGCTCCAGGGAATCTGGGGCCAACGTCCTGACTTTC. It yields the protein CASSSRESGANVLTF.

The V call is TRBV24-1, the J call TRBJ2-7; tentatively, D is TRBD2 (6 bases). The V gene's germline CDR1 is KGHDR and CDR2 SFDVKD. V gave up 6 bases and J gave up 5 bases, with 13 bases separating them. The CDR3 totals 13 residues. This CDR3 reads CATSHPGVDEQYF. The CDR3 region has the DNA TGTGCCACCAGTCATCCGGGAGTCGACGAGCAGTACTTC.

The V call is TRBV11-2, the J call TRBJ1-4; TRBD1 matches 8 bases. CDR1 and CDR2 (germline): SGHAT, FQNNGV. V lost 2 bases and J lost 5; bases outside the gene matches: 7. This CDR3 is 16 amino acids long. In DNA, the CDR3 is TGTGCCAGCAGCTTAAGGGCAGGGGGCCCCAATGAAAAACTGTTTTTT. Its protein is CASSLRAGGPNEKLFF.

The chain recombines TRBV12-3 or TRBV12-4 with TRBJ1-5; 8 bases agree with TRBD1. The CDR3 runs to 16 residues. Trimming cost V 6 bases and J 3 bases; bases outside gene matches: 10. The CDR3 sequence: CASSPPGTGYNQPQHF. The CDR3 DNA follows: TGTGCCAGCAGCCCCCCCGGGACAGGTTACAATCAGCCCCAGCATTTT.

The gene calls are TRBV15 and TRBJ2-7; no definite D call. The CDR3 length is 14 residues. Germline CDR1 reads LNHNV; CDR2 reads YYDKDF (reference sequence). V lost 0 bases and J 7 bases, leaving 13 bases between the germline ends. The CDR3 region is CATSRDRVAFEQYF. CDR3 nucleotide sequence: TGTGCCACCAGCAGAGATCGGGTTGCCTTTGAGCAGTACTTC.

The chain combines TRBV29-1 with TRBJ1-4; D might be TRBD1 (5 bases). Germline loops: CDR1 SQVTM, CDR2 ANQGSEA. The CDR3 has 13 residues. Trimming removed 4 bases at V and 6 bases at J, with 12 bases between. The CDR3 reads CSVAVGRDEKLFF. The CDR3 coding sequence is TGCAGCGTTGCTGTGGGACGGGATGAAAAACTGTTTTTT.

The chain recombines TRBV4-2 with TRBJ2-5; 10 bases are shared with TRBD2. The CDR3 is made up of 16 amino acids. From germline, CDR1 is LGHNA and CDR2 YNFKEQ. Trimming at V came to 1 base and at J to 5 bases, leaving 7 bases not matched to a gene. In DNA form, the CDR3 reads TGTGCCAGCAGCCAAGGGTCTAGCGGGAGTAGGGAGACCCAGTACTTC. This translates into CASSQGSSGSRETQYF.

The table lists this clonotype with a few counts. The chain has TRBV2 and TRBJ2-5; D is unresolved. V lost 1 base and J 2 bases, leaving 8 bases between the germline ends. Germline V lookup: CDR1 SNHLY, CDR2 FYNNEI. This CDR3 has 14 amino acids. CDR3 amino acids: CASSEDGPQETQYF. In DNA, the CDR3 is TGTGCCAGCAGTGAAGATGGACCGCAAGAGACCCAGTACTTC.

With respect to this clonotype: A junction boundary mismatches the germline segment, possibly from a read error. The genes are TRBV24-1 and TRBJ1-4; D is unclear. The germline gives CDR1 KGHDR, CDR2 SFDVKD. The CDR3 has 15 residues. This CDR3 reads CAISDGSATNEKLFF. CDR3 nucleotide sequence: TGTGCCATCAGTGATGGTTCAGCAACTAATGAAAAACTGTTTTTT.

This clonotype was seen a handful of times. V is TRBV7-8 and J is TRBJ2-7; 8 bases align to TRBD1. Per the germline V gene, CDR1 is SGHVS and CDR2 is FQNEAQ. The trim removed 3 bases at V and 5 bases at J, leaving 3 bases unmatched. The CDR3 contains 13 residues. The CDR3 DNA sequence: TGTGCCAGCAGCTTCAGGGGGCCCAACGAGCAGTACTTC. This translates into CASSFRGPNEQYF.

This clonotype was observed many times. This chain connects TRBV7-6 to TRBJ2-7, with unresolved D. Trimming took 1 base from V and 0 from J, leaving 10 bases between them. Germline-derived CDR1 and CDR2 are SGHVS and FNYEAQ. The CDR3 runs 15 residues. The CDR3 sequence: CASSLGRGSSYEQYF. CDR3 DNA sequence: TGTGCCAGCAGCTTAGGTCGCGGAAGCTCCTACGAGCAGTACTTC.

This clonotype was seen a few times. This CDR3 reads CASSPSEKLFF. The CDR3 DNA sequence: TGTGCCAGCAGCCCCAGCGAAAAACTGTTTTTT. This chain uses TRBV7-9 with TRBJ1-4, with D unresolved. Trimming left V 5 bases short and J 8 bases short, with 6 bases between. CDR3 length: 11 residues. Germline V gene sequence: CDR1 SEHNR, CDR2 FQNEAQ (reference sequence).

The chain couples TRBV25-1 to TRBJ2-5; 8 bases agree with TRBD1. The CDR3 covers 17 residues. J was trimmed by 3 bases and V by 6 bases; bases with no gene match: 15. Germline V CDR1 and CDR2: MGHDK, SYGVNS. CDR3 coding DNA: TGTGCCAGCAGCTTGTGGCCTCAGGGGGCTGGAGAAGAGACCCAGTACTTC. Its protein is CASSLWPQGAGEETQYF.

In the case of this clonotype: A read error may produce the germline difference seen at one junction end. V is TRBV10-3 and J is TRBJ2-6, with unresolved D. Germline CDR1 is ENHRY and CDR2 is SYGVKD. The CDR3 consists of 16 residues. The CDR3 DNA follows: TGTGCCAGCAGTTACAGTAGAGCCTCTGGGGCCAACGTCCTGACTTTC. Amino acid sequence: CASSYSRASGANVLTF.

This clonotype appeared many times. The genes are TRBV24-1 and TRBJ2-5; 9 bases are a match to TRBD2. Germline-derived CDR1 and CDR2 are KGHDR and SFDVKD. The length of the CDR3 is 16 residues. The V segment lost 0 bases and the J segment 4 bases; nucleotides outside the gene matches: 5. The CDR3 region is CATSDLSSGSVETQYF. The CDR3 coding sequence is TGTGCCACCAGTGATTTGAGTAGCGGGAGCGTAGAGACCCAGTACTTC.

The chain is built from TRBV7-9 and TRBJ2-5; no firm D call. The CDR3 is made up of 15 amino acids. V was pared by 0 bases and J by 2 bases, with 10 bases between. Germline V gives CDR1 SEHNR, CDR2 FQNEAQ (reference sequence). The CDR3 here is CASSLAENGQETQYF. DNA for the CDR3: TGTGCCAGCAGCTTAGCCGAAAACGGACAAGAGACCCAGTACTTC.

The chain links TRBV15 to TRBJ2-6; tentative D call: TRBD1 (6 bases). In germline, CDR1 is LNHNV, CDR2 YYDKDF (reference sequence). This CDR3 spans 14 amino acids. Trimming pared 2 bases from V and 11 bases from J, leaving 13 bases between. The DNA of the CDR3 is TGTGCCACCAGCAGACCTCAGGGGTCCTACGTCCTGACTTTC. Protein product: CATSRPQGSYVLTF.